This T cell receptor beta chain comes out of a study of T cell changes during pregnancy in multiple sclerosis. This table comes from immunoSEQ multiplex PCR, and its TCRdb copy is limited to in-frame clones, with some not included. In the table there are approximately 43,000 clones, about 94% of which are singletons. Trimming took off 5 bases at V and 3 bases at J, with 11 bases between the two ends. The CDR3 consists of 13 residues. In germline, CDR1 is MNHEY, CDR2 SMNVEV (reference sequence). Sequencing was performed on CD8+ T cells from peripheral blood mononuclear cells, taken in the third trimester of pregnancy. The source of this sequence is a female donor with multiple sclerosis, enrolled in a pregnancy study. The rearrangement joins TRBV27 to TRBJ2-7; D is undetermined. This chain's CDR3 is CASSVGEVYEQYF. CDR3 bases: TGTGCCAGCAGTGTCGGAGAAGTCTACGAGCAGTACTTC.